The 10 T cell receptor beta chains in this list originate from one sample, sequenced in a study of regulatory T cells in long-lasting Graves disease. Libraries of TCR beta came from iRepertoire HTBI primers plus Arm-PCR of CDR3 regions. TCRdb passed the multiplex PCR reads through MiXCR, listing each CDR3 protein once. The sample has 300,000 to 350,000 distinct CDR3 sequences, about 20% seen once; the top ten hold over 25%. The time point denotes: persistent/refractory GD, antithyroid drugs over 5 years with positive TRAb. RNA extracted from PBMCs served as the sequencing template. The specimen comprised peripheral blood mononuclear cells (PBMCs), sampled when the disease was refractory, from a patient treated with antithyroid drugs. Receptors originate from a female donor with Graves disease.

The sample holds many counts of this clonotype. The genes are TRBV5-1 and TRBJ1-1, with 8 bases aligning to TRBD1. Germline loops: CDR1 SGHRS, CDR2 YFSETQ. J gave up 4 bases and V 6 bases, and 8 bases lay outside the gene matches. This CDR3 region has 14 residues. This CDR3 reads CASNPITGGTEAFF. The CDR3 DNA reads as TGCGCCAGCAACCCTATAACAGGGGGCACTGAAGCTTTCTTT.

With regard to this clonotype: A far larger clone is one nucleotide away, so this likely arose from a read error. The CDR3 carries no conserved terminal phenylalanine or tryptophan, so it likely arises from a read error. The chain links TRBV2 to TRBJ1-2; D may be TRBD1 (5 bases). Germline CDR1 reads SNHLY; CDR2 reads FYNNEI. V lost 6 bases, J lost 5 bases, and 19 bases lay in between. The CDR3 is 15 residues long. The CDR3 sequence is CASSRQPTDPYGYTS. The CDR3 region has the DNA TGTGCCAGCAGCCGACAACCGACAGATCCTTATGGCTACACCTCC.

This clonotype was detected many times. The rearrangement links TRBV2 to TRBJ2-2; a weak D match, TRBD2 (6 bases). The CDR3 consists of 13 residues. Per the germline V gene, CDR1 is SNHLY and CDR2 is FYNNEI. Trimming left V 9 bases short and J 8 bases short, with 16 bases between. CDR3 bases: TGTGCCAGTGAATGGGGACTGACGGGGGAGCTGTTTTTT. Protein sequence: CASEWGLTGELFF.

This clonotype was found many times. This rearrangement joins TRBV27 to TRBJ2-2; 8 bases map to TRBD1. The CDR3 totals 16 residues. CDR1 MNHEY and CDR2 SMNVEV come from the germline V gene (reference sequence). V trimming: 6 bases; J trimming: 2 bases; junction bases outside the gene matches: 8. The CDR3 DNA sequence: TGTGCCAGCAGGGACCGGGGACAGGTTAACACCGGGGAGCTGTTTTTT. Protein product: CASRDRGQVNTGELFF.

In its sample, this clonotype was seen many times. This chain links TRBV9 with TRBJ1-6; 7 bases are a match to TRBD1. V gave up 3 bases and J gave up 7 bases; unmatched junction bases: 4. The V gene's germline CDR1 is SGDLS and CDR2 YYNGEE. This CDR3 comprises 14 residues. The DNA for the CDR3 is TGTGCCAGCAGCGCCGGGACAGAAAATTCACCCCTCCACTTT. Amino acids: CASSAGTENSPLHF.

V and J are TRBV11-2 and TRBJ1-6; D may be TRBD1 (6 bases). V dropped 5 bases and J dropped 6 bases, with 23 bases sitting between them. The CDR3 runs to 18 residues. The germline V gene encodes CDR1 SGHAT and CDR2 FQNNGV. The CDR3 is CASSPLGGQCGINSPLHF. The CDR3 nucleotides are TGTGCCAGCAGCCCACTCGGAGGACAGTGTGGAATTAATTCACCCCTCCACTTT.

This clonotype has more than one count but fewer than ten. The CDR3 DNA reads TGCAGCGTTGACTCGGCGGACTTCTATGGCTACACCTTC. It encodes CSVDSADFYGYTF. The rearrangement joins TRBV29-1 to TRBJ1-2; D call uncertain. CDR1 and CDR2 from the germline V gene are SQVTM and ANQGSEA. This CDR3 region has 13 residues. V shed 3 bases and J shed 4 bases, with 12 bases lying between them. Complete variable domain (other parts from reference TRBV29-1 and TRBJ1-2): SAVISQKPSRDICQRGTSLTIQCQVDSQVTMMFWYRQQPGQSLTLIATANQGSEATYESGFVIDKFPISRPNLTFSTLTVSNMSPEDSSIYLCSVDSADFYGYTFGSGTRLTVV.

Ten or more counts support this clonotype. V and J are TRBV2 and TRBJ1-1; D gene ambiguous. V gave up 6 bases and J gave up 5 bases, with 10 bases separating them. CDR1 is SNHLY, CDR2 FYNNEI, per germline. The CDR3 runs 12 residues. CDR3 loop: CASRERRTEAFF. Written as DNA, the CDR3 is TGTGCCAGCAGGGAAAGACGGACTGAAGCTTTCTTT.

This clonotype showed up many times. The chain joins TRBV28 to TRBJ1-5; tentative D call: TRBD1 (5 bases). From germline, CDR1 is MDHEN and CDR2 SYDVKM. The length of the CDR3 is 14 residues. Deletions cut 10 bases from V and 6 bases from J, with 19 bases between. CDR3 bases: TGTGCCACCGAGGAGGGGCCAAGGGCTCAGCCCCAGCATTTT. This sequence encodes CATEEGPRAQPQHF.

The chain carries TRBV7-3 and TRBJ1-1; D is perhaps TRBD1 (5 bases). Germline CDR1 reads SGHTA; CDR2 reads FQGTGA. The CDR3 runs 14 residues. Trimming left V 1 base short and J 4 bases short, with 10 bases between. The CDR3 spells CASSLSGGVTEAFF. The CDR3 nucleotides are TGTGCCAGCAGCTTAAGTGGGGGGGTCACTGAAGCTTTCTTT.